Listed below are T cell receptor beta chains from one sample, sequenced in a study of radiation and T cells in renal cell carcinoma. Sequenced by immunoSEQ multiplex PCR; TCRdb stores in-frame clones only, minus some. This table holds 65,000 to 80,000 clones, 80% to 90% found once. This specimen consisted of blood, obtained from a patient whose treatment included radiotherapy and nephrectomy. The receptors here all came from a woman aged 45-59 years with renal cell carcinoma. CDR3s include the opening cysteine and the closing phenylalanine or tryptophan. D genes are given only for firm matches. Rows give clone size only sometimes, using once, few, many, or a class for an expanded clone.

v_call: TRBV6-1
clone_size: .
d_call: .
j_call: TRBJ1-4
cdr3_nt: TGTGCCAGCAGTGATGGTTCCAGTCGGGAAAAACTGTTTTTT
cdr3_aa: CASSDGSSREKLFF

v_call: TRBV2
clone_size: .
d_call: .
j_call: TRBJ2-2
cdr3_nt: TGTGCCAGCAGTGTTATGGTTTCTGACGGGGAGCTGTTTTTT
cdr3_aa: CASSVMVSDGELFF

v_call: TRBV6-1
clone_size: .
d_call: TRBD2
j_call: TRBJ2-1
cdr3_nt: TGTGCCAGCAGCACTAGCGCTCACTACAATGAGCAGTTCTTC
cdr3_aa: CASSTSAHYNEQFF

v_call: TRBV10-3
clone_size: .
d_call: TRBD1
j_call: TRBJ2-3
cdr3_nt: TGTGCCATCAATCCGGGACAGTCCGCAGATACGCAGTATTTT
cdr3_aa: CAINPGQSADTQYF

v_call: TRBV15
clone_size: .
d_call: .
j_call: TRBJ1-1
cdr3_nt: TGTGCCACCAGCAGAGATCCACAGGGCGGGGGAGCTTTCTTT
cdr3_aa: CATSRDPQGGGAFF

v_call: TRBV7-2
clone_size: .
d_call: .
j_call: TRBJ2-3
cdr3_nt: TGTGCCAGCAGCTTTGCACTGTCCACAGATACGCAGTATTTT
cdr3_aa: CASSFALSTDTQYF

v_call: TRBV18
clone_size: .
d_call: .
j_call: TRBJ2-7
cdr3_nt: TGTGCCAGCTCACCTCCTAGCAGGGCAATCGAGCAGTACTTC
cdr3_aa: CASSPPSRAIEQYF

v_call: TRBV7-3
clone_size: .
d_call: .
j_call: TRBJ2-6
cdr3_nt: TGTGCCAGCAGCCCCCCTGGGGCCAACGTCCTGACTTTC
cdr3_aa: CASSPPGANVLTF

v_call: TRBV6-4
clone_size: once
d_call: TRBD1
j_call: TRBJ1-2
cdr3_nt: TGTGCCAGCAGGCTACAGGGGAGTGTCAACTATGGCTACACCTTC
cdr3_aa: CASRLQGSVNYGYTF

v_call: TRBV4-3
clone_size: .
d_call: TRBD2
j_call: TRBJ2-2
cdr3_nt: TGCGCCAGCAGCCAACGTTCCGGGAGGCCCACCGGGGAGCTGTTTTTT
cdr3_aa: CASSQRSGRPTGELFF

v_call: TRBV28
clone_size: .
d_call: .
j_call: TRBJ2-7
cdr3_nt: TGTGCCAGCAACCCAGGTACCTACGAGCAGTACTTC
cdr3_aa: CASNPGTYEQYF

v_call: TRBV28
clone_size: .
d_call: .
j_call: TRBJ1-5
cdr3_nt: TGTGCCAGCAGTAGTCAGGGTTTTGGCAATCAGCCCCAGCATTTT
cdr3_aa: CASSSQGFGNQPQHF

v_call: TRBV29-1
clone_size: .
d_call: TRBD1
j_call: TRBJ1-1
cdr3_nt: TGCAGCGGGGGATGGACAGGGACGAACACTGAAGCTTTCTTT
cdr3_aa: CSGGWTGTNTEAFF

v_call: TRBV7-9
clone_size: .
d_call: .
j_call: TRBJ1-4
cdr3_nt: TGTGCCAGCAGCTTAGTAGGAAGTTCTAATGAAAAACTGTTTTTT
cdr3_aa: CASSLVGSSNEKLFF

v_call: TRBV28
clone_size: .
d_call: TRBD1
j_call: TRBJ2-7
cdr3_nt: TGTGCCAGCAGTTTATACGGACAGGGGGTAGGCCACGAGCAGTACTTC
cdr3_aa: CASSLYGQGVGHEQYF

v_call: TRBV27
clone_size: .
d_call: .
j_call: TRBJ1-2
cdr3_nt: TGTGCCAGCAGTTTATCGGGCGTTTACGGGATCTATGGCTACACCTTC
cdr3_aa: CASSLSGVYGIYGYTF

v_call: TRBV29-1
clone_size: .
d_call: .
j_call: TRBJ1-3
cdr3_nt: TGCAGCGTTGAAGACTCTCAGGGTCCTCACGGAAACACCATATATTTT
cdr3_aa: CSVEDSQGPHGNTIYF

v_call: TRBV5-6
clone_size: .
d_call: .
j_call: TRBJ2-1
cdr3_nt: TGTGCCAGCAGCAGGAGTGCCGGAGAGCAGTTCTTC
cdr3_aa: CASSRSAGEQFF

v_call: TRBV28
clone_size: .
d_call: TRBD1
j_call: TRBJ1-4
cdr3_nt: TGTGCCAGCAGTTTGGACGGGACAGGGGGCAAATTGAGGTGGAGGCTGTTTTTT
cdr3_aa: CASSLDGTGGKLRWRLFF

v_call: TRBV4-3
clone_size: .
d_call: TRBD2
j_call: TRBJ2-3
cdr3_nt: TGCGCCAGCAGCCAAGATCGCGGGGGGGCCGAATTTAGCACAGATACGCAGTATTTT
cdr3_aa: CASSQDRGGAEFSTDTQYF

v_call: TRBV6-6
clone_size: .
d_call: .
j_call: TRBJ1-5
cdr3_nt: TGTGCCAGCAGCCCCGGAGGCAATCAGCCCCAGCATTTT
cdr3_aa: CASSPGGNQPQHF

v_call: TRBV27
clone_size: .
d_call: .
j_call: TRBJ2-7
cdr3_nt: TGTGCCAGCAGCCAGGGACTGAAACCCAGTCCCGAGCAGTACTTC
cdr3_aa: CASSQGLKPSPEQYF

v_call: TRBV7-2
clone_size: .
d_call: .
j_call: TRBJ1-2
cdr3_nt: TGTGCCAGCAGCTTAGAACAGGAGACTAACTATGGCTACACCTTC
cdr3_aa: CASSLEQETNYGYTF

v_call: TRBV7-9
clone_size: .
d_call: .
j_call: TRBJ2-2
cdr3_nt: TGTGCCAGCAGCCCGACCGGGGAGCTGTTTTTT
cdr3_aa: CASSPTGELFF

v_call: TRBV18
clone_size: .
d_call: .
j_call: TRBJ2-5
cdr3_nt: TGTGCCAGCTCACTACAGGGATGGGAGACCCAGTACTTC
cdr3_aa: CASSLQGWETQYF

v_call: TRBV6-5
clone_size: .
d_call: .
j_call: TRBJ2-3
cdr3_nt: TGTGCCAGCAGTTACTCTAGAATCCTAAGGACAGATACGCAGTATTTT
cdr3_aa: CASSYSRILRTDTQYF

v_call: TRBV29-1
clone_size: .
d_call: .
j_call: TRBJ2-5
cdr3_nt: TGCAGCGTTGAATCCCGGACCCAGAAGCCAGAGACCCAGTACTTC
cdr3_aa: CSVESRTQKPETQYF

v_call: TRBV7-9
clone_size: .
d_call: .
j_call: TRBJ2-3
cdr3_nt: TGTGCCAGCTTTTCCCCAGGGGATACGCAGTATTTT
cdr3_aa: CASFSPGDTQYF

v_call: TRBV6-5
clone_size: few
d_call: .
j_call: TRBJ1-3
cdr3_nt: TGTGCCAGCATAGGGCCTGGAAACACCATATATTTT
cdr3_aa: CASIGPGNTIYF

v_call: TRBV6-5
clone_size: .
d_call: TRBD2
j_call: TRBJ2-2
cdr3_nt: TGTGCCAGCAGTTTCGCGGGAGCGAGCACCGGGGAGCTGTTTTTT
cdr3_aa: CASSFAGASTGELFF

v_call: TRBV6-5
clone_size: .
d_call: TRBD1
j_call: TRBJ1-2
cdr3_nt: TGTGCCAGCAGTTATGACAGGGATATAAGGGATGGCTACACCTTC
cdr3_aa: CASSYDRDIRDGYTF